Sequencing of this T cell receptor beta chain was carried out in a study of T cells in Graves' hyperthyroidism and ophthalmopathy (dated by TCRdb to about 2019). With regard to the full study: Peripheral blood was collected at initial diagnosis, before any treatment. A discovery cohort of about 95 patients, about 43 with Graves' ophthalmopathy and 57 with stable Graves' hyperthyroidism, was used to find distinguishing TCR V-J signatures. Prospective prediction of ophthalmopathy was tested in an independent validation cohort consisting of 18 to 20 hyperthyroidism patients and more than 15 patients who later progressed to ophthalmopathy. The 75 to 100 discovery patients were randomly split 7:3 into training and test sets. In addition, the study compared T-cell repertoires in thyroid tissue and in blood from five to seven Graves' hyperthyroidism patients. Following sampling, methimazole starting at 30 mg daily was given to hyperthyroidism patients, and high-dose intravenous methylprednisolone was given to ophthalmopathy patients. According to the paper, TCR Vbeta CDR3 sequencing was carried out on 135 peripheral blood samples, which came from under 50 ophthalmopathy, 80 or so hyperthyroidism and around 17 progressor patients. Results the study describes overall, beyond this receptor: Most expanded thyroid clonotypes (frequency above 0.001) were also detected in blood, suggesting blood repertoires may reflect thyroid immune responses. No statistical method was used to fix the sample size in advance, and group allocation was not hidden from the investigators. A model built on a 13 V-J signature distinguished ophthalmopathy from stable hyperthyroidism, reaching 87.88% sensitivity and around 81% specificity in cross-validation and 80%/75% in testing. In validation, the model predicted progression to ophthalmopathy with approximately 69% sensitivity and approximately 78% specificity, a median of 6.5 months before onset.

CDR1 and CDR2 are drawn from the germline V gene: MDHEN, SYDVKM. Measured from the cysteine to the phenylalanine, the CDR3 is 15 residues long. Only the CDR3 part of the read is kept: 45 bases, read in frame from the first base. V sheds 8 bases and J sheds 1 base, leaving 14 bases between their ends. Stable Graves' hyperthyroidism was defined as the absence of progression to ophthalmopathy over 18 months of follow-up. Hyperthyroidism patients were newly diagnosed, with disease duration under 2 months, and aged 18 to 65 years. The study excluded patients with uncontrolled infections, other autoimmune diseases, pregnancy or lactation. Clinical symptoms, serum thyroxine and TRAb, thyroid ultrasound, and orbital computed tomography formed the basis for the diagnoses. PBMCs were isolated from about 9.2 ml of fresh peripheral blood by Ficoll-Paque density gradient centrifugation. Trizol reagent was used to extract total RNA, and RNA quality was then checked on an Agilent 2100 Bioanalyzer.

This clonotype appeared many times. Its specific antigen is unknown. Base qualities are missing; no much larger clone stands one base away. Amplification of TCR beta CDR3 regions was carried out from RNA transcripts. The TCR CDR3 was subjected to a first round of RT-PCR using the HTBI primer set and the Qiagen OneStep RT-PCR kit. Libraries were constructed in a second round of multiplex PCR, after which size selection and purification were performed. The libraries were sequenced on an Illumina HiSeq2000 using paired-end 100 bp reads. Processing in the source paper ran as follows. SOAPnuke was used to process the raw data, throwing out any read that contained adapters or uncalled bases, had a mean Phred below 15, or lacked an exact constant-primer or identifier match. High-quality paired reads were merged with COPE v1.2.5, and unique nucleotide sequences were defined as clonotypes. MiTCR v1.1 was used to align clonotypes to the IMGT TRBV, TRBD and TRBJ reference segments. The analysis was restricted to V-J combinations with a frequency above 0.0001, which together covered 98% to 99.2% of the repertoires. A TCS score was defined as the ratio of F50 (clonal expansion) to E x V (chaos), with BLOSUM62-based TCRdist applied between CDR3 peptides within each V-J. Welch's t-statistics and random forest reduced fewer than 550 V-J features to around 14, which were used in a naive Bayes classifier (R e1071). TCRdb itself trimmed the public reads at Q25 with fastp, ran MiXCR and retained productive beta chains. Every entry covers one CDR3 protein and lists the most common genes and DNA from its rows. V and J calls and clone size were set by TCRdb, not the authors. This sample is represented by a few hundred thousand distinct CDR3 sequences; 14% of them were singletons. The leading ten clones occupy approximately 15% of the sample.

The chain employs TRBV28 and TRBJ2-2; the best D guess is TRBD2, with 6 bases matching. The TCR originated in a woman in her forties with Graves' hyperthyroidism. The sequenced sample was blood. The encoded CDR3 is CASSNGGLNTGELFF. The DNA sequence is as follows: TGTGCCAGCTCAAACGGGGGTCTGAACACCGGGGAGCTGTTTTTT.